Reported below is one T cell receptor (beta chain). The CDR3 is 13 residues long. V lost 8 bases, J lost 9 bases, and 17 bases lay in between. Germline loops: CDR1 MDHEN, CDR2 SYDVKM. Original data processing: Amplified reference gene primers provided the basis for estimating nucleated cell counts. Some clones are missing from TCRdb's copy, which holds only in-frame ones; the method was immunoSEQ multiplex PCR. The DNA was the basis for D and trimming; V, J and clone size are from that table. Of about 480,000 clones listed, approximately 88% are singletons. The sample originates from a study of blood T cell repertoires in COVID-19. Across the study: T cells, B-cell-depleted T cells, or PBMCs supplied cDNA or gDNA.

V gene TRBV28 combines with J gene TRBJ1-3; D uncertain. Sequenced: peripheral blood. The TCR was taken from a woman in her forties or fifties with COVID-19, enrolled during active disease. The CDR3 protein is CASARTARGTIYF. In nucleotides, the CDR3 is TGTGCCAGCGCCCGAACCGCACGGGGCACCATATATTTT. Full variable domain (rest looked up from reference TRBV28 and TRBJ1-3): DVKVTQSSRYLVKRTGEKVFLECVQDMDHENMFWYRQDPGLGLRLIYFSYDVKMKEKGDIPEGYSVSREKKERFSLILESASTNQTSMYLCASARTARGTIYFGEGSWLTVV.